This TCR beta chain was identified during a study of T cells in Graves' hyperthyroidism and ophthalmopathy. Study background: Peripheral blood was collected at initial diagnosis, before any treatment. Findings of the study overall: With a median lead of roughly 6.8 months before onset, the model predicted ophthalmopathy. Expanded thyroid clonotypes (above 0.001) were mostly also found in blood.

Comment on this clonotype: As yet, its antigen is unknown.

V gave up 1 base and J gave up 8 bases, with 7 bases separating them. The germline CDR1 and CDR2 sequences are SGHDT and YYEEEE. This CDR3 has 11 amino acids. Researchers took RNA transcripts and amplified the TCR beta CDR3 regions from them. A set of HTBI primers served as the primers for a first-round RT-PCR of the TCR CDR3. Using its own MiXCR run on the multiplex PCR reads, TCRdb lists one record per CDR3 protein. The sample consists of around 300,000 distinct CDR3 sequences, roughly an eighth of them appearing once. Stable hyperthyroidism: no ophthalmopathy progression over 18 months of follow-up.

The clonotype comes from a woman aged 40 to 49 with Graves' hyperthyroidism. The specimen sequenced was blood. The chain links TRBV5-6 to TRBJ2-7; D call uncertain. The CDR3 DNA reads as TGTGCCAGCAGCTTGAAGGACCAGCAGTACTTC. It translates to CASSLKDQQYF.